What follows are 19 T cell receptor beta chains derived from one specimen sequenced in a study of T cells after yellow fever vaccination. TCRdb recomputed calls from the 5' RACE reads with MiXCR, one row per CDR3 protein. The sample shows 450,000 to 650,000 distinct CDR3 sequences, roughly a fifth of them seen only once. The sample consisted of PBMCs, taken roughly 23 days after the first yellow fever vaccination. The receptor set was obtained from a man aged 18 to 29 who received the YFV17D yellow fever vaccine.

This clonotype was seen a handful of times. V and J are TRBV3-1 and TRBJ1-1; the match to TRBD1 covers 7 bases. The CDR3 totals 15 residues. Germline trimming cut 0 bases from V and 4 bases from J; bases unmatched to any gene: 5. The germline V gene encodes CDR1 LGHDT and CDR2 YNNKEL (reference sequence). The CDR3 DNA sequence: TGTGCCAGCAGCCAAGAACCGACAGGGACCACTGAAGCTTTCTTT. Translated: CASSQEPTGTTEAFF.

The chain combines TRBV11-2 with TRBJ2-7; D call uncertain. Germline V gene data show CDR1 as SGHAT and CDR2 as FQNNGV. Trimming stripped 5 bases from V and 6 bases from J, with 17 bases between. The CDR3 consists of 14 residues. The CDR3 DNA reads TGTGCCAGCAGCACTCTTAAAGGAAGAAGCGAGCAGTACTTC. The encoded protein is CASSTLKGRSEQYF.

The rearrangement links TRBV15 to TRBJ1-4; D is possibly TRBD1 (5 bases). Germline loops: CDR1 LNHNV, CDR2 YYDKDF (reference sequence). Deletions cut 1 base from V and 2 bases from J, with 14 bases between. This CDR3 has 17 residues. The CDR3 region is CATSRVGRARTNEKLFF. The CDR3 DNA is TGTGCCACCAGCAGAGTAGGCAGGGCAAGGACTAATGAAAAACTGTTTTTT.

This clonotype was observed a few times. The chain employs TRBV12-3 or TRBV12-4 and TRBJ1-5; TRBD1 might be the D (5 bases). V lost 5 bases and J 0 bases, leaving 11 bases between the germline ends. The CDR3 is made up of 15 amino acids. CDR3 DNA: TGTGCCAGCAGTCGCCGACAGAATAGCAATCAGCCCCAGCATTTT. Translated, it gives CASSRRQNSNQPQHF.

This chain uses TRBV28 with TRBJ1-5, with D perhaps matching TRBD1 (5 bases). The ends were cut back, 6 bases at V and 4 bases at J, with 25 bases in the middle. This CDR3 region has 18 residues. Germline CDR1 reads MDHEN; CDR2 reads SYDVKM. DNA for the CDR3: TGTGCCAGCAGCCCTGTAATGGGGGGGAATGAGGGGAATCAGCCCCAGCATTTT. Its translation: CASSPVMGGNEGNQPQHF.

V usage is TRBV7-2 and J usage is TRBJ2-5; D may be TRBD2 (7 bases). The CDR3 is 14 amino acids. Trimming left V 2 bases short and J 5 bases short, with 12 bases between. CDR1 is SGHTA, CDR2 FQGNSA, per germline. The CDR3 sequence: CASSLLGGRETQYF. The CDR3 DNA reads as TGTGCCAGCAGCTTACTCGGGGGGCGGGAGACCCAGTACTTC.

This clonotype was observed a few times. J is TRBJ2-4 and V is TRBV20-1, with 10 nucleotides matching TRBD2. This CDR3 contains 18 residues. J gave up 1 base and V 4 bases, and 13 bases lay outside the gene matches. CDR1 and CDR2 from the germline V gene are DFQATT and SNEGSKA (reference sequence). The CDR3 loop reads CSATPGLAATRAKNIQYF. The CDR3 bases are TGCAGTGCTACTCCCGGACTAGCGGCAACGAGGGCCAAAAACATTCAGTACTTC.

This chain links TRBV18 with TRBJ2-5; maybe TRBD1 (6 bases). The CDR3 totals 21 residues. V lost 2 bases and J 0 bases, leaving 28 bases between the germline ends. The germline CDR1 and CDR2 sequences are KGHSH and LQKENI. The CDR3 nucleotides read TGTGCCAGCTCACCAAACACCGATTCGACAGGACAGCGTCACGACCAAGAGACCCAGTACTTC. This sequence encodes CASSPNTDSTGQRHDQETQYF.

The chain combines TRBV5-5 with TRBJ2-5; TRBD2 aligns across 10 bases. The J segment lost 5 bases and the V segment lost 4 bases, leaving 5 bases of the junction unmatched. Germline V lookup: CDR1 SGHKS, CDR2 YYEKEE (reference sequence). The CDR3 runs 14 residues. The CDR3 DNA follows: TGTGCCAGCAGCCGGGGGGGACTAGCGGAGACCCAGTACTTC. Amino acids: CASSRGGLAETQYF. The whole variable domain, filled in from reference TRBV5-5 and TRBJ2-5, reads DAGVTQSPTHLIKTRGQQVTLRCSPISGHKSVSWYQQVLGQGPQFIFQYYEKEERGRGNFPDRFSARQFPNYSSELNVNALLLGDSALYLCASSRGGLAETQYFGPGTRLLVL.

The gene calls are TRBV12-3 or TRBV12-4 and TRBJ1-4; D may be TRBD1 (5 bases). The CDR3 loop spans 14 amino acids. The V end was cut by 4 bases, the J end by 4 bases, with 10 bases between. The CDR3 sequence is CASSWDGLNEKLFF. CDR3 nucleotide sequence: TGTGCCAGCAGTTGGGACGGCCTTAATGAAAAACTGTTTTTT.

This chain uses TRBV5-1 with TRBJ1-1, with 12 bases matching TRBD1. The germline V gene encodes CDR1 SGHRS and CDR2 YFSETQ. The CDR3 sequence is 15 residues long. The J segment lost 7 bases and the V segment lost 4 bases, leaving 8 bases of the junction unmatched. CDR3 residues: CASSRDRGLASEAFF. DNA of the CDR3: TGCGCCAGCAGCCGGGACAGGGGGCTGGCTAGTGAAGCTTTCTTT.

The V gene is TRBV7-9, the J gene TRBJ2-5; tentatively, D is TRBD1 (6 bases). Germline loops: CDR1 SEHNR, CDR2 FQNEAQ (reference sequence). This CDR3 is 12 amino acids long. V lost 7 bases to trimming and J lost 5 bases, with 11 bases between them. CDR3 coding DNA: TGTGCCAGCACCCCTAGGGGGGAGACCCAGTACTTC. The encoded protein is CASTPRGETQYF.

This clonotype was seen a handful of times. The V gene is TRBV6-5, the J gene TRBJ2-7; TRBD1 aligns across 7 bases. CDR1 and CDR2 from the germline V gene are MNHEY and SVGAGI. V shed 0 bases, J shed 0 bases, and the junction held 2 bases outside the gene matches. The CDR3 runs to 15 residues. As DNA, the CDR3 is TGTGCCAGCAGTTACTCGACAGGGAGCTCCTACGAGCAGTACTTC. Amino acid sequence: CASSYSTGSSYEQYF.

This clonotype was detected a few times. The J gene is TRBJ1-2, the V gene TRBV7-9, with D possibly TRBD1 on 5 matching bases. The CDR3 totals 14 residues. Looked up from germline, CDR1 is SEHNR and CDR2 is FQNEAQ (reference sequence). The V end lost 5 bases, the J end lost 2 bases, and 12 bases lay between the germline ends. This chain's CDR3 is CASSKESGNYGYTF. Written as DNA, the CDR3 is TGTGCCAGCAGCAAAGAATCAGGGAACTATGGCTACACCTTC.

The CDR3 DNA follows: TGTGCCAGCTCACCATTTACGAGCGGGGGGCAGCTGCAGTTCTTC. It yields the protein CASSPFTSGGQLQFF. The chain joins TRBV18 to TRBJ2-1, with TRBD2 identical over 9 bases. CDR3 length: 15 residues. Germline CDR1 is KGHSH and CDR2 is LQKENI. The ends lost 2 bases at V and 12 bases at J; junction bases unmatched: 11.

This chain links TRBV20-1 with TRBJ1-6; 10 nucleotides match TRBD1. V shed 6 bases, J shed 10 bases, and the junction held 15 bases outside the gene matches. This CDR3 has 16 amino acids. Germline values: CDR1 DFQATT, CDR2 SNEGSKA (reference sequence). CDR3 sequence (DNA): TGCAGTGCCAACGGAGGGGGACAGGGGACGCAGTCACCCCTCCACTTT. This sequence encodes CSANGGGQGTQSPLHF.

A few counts support this clonotype. This chain uses TRBV5-1 with TRBJ1-2, with D perhaps matching TRBD1 (6 bases). V was pared by 0 bases and J by 6 bases, with 18 bases between. Germline CDR1 and CDR2: SGHRS and YFSETQ. CDR3 size: 16 residues. CDR3 in amino acids: CASSLEGGAGYHGYTF. CDR3 coding DNA: TGCGCCAGCAGCTTGGAGGGGGGTGCGGGCTATCATGGCTACACCTTC.

The CDR3, as DNA: TGTGCCAGCAGCAAAGGAGGACAGGGCAGCAATCAGCCCCAGCATTTT. Translated: CASSKGGQGSNQPQHF. The genes are TRBV21-1 and TRBJ1-5; the table's D call of TRBD1 was not tested on the DNA. TRBV21-1 corresponds to a pseudogene. The CDR3 extends over 16 amino acids.

This clonotype occurred a few times. This chain links TRBV7-9 with TRBJ1-1; a weak D match, TRBD1 (6 bases). Germline V gives CDR1 SEHNR, CDR2 FQNEAQ (reference sequence). The V and J ends lost 5 bases and 11 bases respectively, with 18 bases between them. The length of the CDR3 is 13 residues. The CDR3 here is CASSSSPGVGAFF. The CDR3 DNA reads as TGTGCCAGCAGCAGTTCTCCAGGGGTCGGCGCTTTCTTT.